The clone carrying this T cell receptor (beta chain) was counted only a few times. Its antigen is currently unknown. All of the isolated RNA was reverse transcribed, so expressed TCRB transcripts were sequenced. The read count averaged roughly 4 million across naive, central memory and regulatory T cell samples. Produced via immunoSEQ multiplex PCR; TCRdb's table is partial and in-frame only. The sample comprises over 90,000 clones, roughly 28% of which are singletons, and roughly 0.5% rests with the top ten. V lost 4 bases and J lost 4; bases outside the gene matches: 3. The germline CDR1 and CDR2 sequences are SGHVS and FQNEAQ. The CDR3 spans 14 residues. This entry is derived from a study of beta chain features in type 1 diabetes. Study details: Sorted cell examination encompassed over 90 million cells across all samples.

The study, taken as a whole, reports: Healthy donors had naive, central memory and Treg TCRB repertoires that appeared less similar than those seen among patients. Shorter TCRB CDR3s, moderately but significantly so, were found in Type 1 diabetes patients in all four CD4+ subsets.

The clonotype was recovered from a woman between 18 and 30 years old with type 1 diabetes. The source material was central memory CD4+ T cells from blood. The chain recombines TRBV7-8 with TRBJ1-3, with 8 bases that match TRBD1. CDR3 loop: CASSSTGVGNTIYF. As DNA, the CDR3 is TGTGCCAGCAGCTCGACAGGGGTGGGAAACACCATATATTTT.